A selection of T cell receptor beta chains follows, all from one sample in a study of T cell responses to AZD1222 COVID-19 vaccine. Here immunoSEQ multiplex PCR was the method, and the copy in TCRdb shows in-frame clones only, minus some. The sample includes just under 150,000 clones, about nine tenths seen only once; the top ten take roughly 1.8%. This specimen was peripheral blood, taken 28 days after the second AZD1222 dose. These receptors originate from an adult who received the AZD1222 COVID-19 vaccine. The conserved cysteine and the conserved F or W are not part of the CDR3 here.

cdr3_aa: SVGSTEAF; v_call: TRBV29-1; j_call: TRBJ1-1
cdr3_aa: ASSLGLAGSYEQY; v_call: TRBV5-4; j_call: TRBJ2-7
cdr3_aa: ASSFEGPTYEQY; v_call: TRBV28; j_call: TRBJ2-7
cdr3_aa: ASSFYGTSNEQY; v_call: TRBV7-2; j_call: TRBJ2-7
cdr3_aa: ASSVRGWDTEAF; v_call: TRBV2; j_call: TRBJ1-1
cdr3_aa: ASSYRLQVGTGRTNEKLF; v_call: TRBV6-2/TRBV6-3; j_call: TRBJ1-4
cdr3_aa: ASSQGINQPQH; v_call: TRBV9; j_call: TRBJ1-5
cdr3_aa: ASGPGTGLTDTQY; v_call: TRBV19; j_call: TRBJ2-3
cdr3_aa: ASSFSRAGGGANVLT; v_call: TRBV5-1; j_call: TRBJ2-6
cdr3_aa: STSDGYEQY; v_call: TRBV29-1; j_call: TRBJ2-7
cdr3_aa: ASSLRFGGGQPQH; v_call: TRBV27; j_call: TRBJ1-5
cdr3_aa: ASSVAGAGAYEQY; v_call: TRBV9; j_call: TRBJ2-7
cdr3_aa: ASSPGSPNEQF; v_call: TRBV27; j_call: TRBJ2-1
cdr3_aa: RRPGNTIY; v_call: TRBV21-1; j_call: TRBJ1-3
cdr3_aa: ASSFPEGGGYEQY; v_call: TRBV28; j_call: TRBJ2-7
cdr3_aa: ASLTGGSYGYT; v_call: TRBV28; j_call: TRBJ1-2
cdr3_aa: SVPSTDTQY; v_call: TRBV29-1; j_call: TRBJ2-3
cdr3_aa: ASRTTTGPVYGYT; v_call: TRBV27; j_call: TRBJ1-2